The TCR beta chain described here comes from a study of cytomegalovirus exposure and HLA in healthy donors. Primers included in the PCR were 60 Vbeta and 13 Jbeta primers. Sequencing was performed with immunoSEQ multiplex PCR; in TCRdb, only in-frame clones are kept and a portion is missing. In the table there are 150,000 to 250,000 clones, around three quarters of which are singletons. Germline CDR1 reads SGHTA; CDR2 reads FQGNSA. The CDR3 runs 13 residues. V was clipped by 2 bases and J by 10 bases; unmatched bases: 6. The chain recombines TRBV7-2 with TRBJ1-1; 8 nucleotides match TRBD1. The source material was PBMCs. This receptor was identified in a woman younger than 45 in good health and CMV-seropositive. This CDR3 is CASSLSRTGTAFF. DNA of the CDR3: TGTGCCAGCAGCTTATCCAGGACAGGGACAGCTTTCTTT. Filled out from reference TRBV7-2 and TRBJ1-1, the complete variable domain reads GAGVSQSPSNKVTEKGKDVELRCDPISGHTALYWYRQSLGQGLEFLIYFQGNSAPDKSGLPSDRFSAERTGGSVSTLTIQRTQQEDSAVYLCASSLSRTGTAFFGQGTRLTVV.